A selection of T cell receptor beta chains follows, all from one sample in a study of CD8 T cells in Susac syndrome. TCRdb fed the immunoSEQ multiplex PCR reads into MiXCR, producing one record per CDR3 protein. Of about 85,000 distinct CDR3 sequences listed, 94% were seen once; the top ten hold 0.25% to 0.3%. Sequenced input: CD8+ T cells from PBMCs. The receptors come from a human donor in good health. Each CDR3 is given with its conserved first and last residue. The order of the fields is J gene, D gene, clone size, V gene, CDR3 protein, CDR3 DNA. D genes are given only for firm matches. Only some rows state a clone size, as once, few, many or a class for expanded clones.

TRBJ1-5	-	-	TRBV4-1	CASSQEGADYQPQHF	TGCGCCAGCAGCCAAGAGGGGGCAGACTATCAGCCCCAGCATTTT
TRBJ1-6	-	-	TRBV6-4	CASSEGAPSPLHF	TGTGCCAGCAGTGAGGGGGCTCCTTCACCCCTCCACTTT
TRBJ1-2	-	-	TRBV4-1	CASSLIPGENDGYTF	TGCGCCAGCAGCCTGATACCGGGGGAGAACGATGGCTACACCTTC
TRBJ2-5	-	-	TRBV7-6	CASSYSTGYQETQYF	TGTGCCAGCAGTTATTCTACAGGTTACCAAGAGACCCAGTACTTC
TRBJ2-1	-	-	TRBV20-1	CSALAPYNEQFF	TGCAGTGCACTAGCCCCTTACAATGAGCAGTTCTTC
TRBJ2-1	TRBD2	-	TRBV4-1	CASSQRGAPSGEQFF	TGCGCCAGCAGCCAGCGGGGGGCGCCGTCCGGTGAGCAGTTCTTC
TRBJ2-3	-	-	TRBV9	CASSPSGGTQYF	TGTGCCAGCAGCCCTTCTGGCGGTACGCAGTATTTT
TRBJ2-1	TRBD2	-	TRBV29-1	CSAGQDGMSGRANEQFF	TGCAGCGCCGGACAGGACGGGATGAGCGGGAGGGCGAATGAGCAGTTCTTC
TRBJ2-1	-	-	TRBV29-1	CSVDHLGNEQFF	TGCAGCGTTGATCATCTAGGGAATGAGCAGTTCTTC
TRBJ1-1	-	-	TRBV6-2/TRBV6-3	CASSFVRRDEAFF	TGTGCCAGCAGTTTTGTTCGGCGGGATGAAGCTTTCTTT
TRBJ1-1	-	-	TRBV5-4	CASSLASRTEAFF	TGTGCCAGCAGCTTGGCTAGTCGCACTGAAGCTTTCTTT
TRBJ2-1	TRBD1	-	TRBV2	CASKGAGVYNEQFF	TGTGCCAGCAAGGGGGCAGGGGTTTACAATGAGCAGTTCTTC
TRBJ1-5	-	once	TRBV6-6	CASTYVGGYAGQPQHF	TGTGCCAGCACCTACGTTGGGGGGTATGCTGGTCAGCCCCAGCATTTT
TRBJ1-1	TRBD1	once	TRBV4-1	CASRISQGALGTFF	TGCGCCAGCAGGATATCACAGGGGGCGCTGGGGACTTTCTTT
TRBJ2-6	TRBD1	-	TRBV9	CASHPNQGVIAGANVLTF	TGTGCCAGCCACCCAAATCAGGGGGTCATCGCTGGGGCCAACGTCCTGACTTTC
TRBJ2-2	-	-	TRBV29-1	CSGLSQGTTGELFF	TGCAGCGGACTTTCACAGGGTACCACCGGGGAGCTGTTTTTT
TRBJ2-7	-	-	TRBV7-2	CAIKTLRPKQGYEQYF	TGTGCCATTAAGACGTTGAGGCCCAAGCAAGGCTACGAGCAGTACTTC
TRBJ2-6	-	once	TRBV4-3	CASSQVCPGDRLSGANVLTF	TGCGCCAGCAGCCAAGTCTGCCCCGGGGACCGGCTATCCGGGGCCAACGTCCTGACTTTC
TRBJ2-7	TRBD1	once	TRBV4-1	CASSHPGQGTYEQYF	TGCGCCAGCAGCCATCCGGGACAGGGAACCTACGAGCAGTACTTC
TRBJ1-1	TRBD1	once	TRBV5-1	CASSEYRGRGTEAFF	TGCGCCAGCAGTGAGTACAGGGGGCGCGGCACTGAAGCTTTCTTT
TRBJ2-1	TRBD2	-	TRBV27	CASSRTSGGSNEQFF	TGTGCCAGCAGTCGGACTAGCGGGGGGAGCAATGAGCAGTTCTTC
TRBJ1-2	-	-	TRBV3-1	CASSQFQGERYGYTF	TGTGCCAGCAGCCAATTCCAAGGGGAGAGATATGGCTACACCTTC
TRBJ1-2	-	-	TRBV29-1	CSVPGPPDGYTF	TGCAGCGTCCCCGGGCCGCCTGATGGCTACACCTTC
TRBJ1-2	-	-	TRBV7-9	CARVQGGPHGYTF	TGTGCCAGGGTACAGGGAGGTCCCCATGGCTACACCTTC
TRBJ1-1	-	-	TRBV10-2	CASSDQGPEAFF	TGCGCCAGCAGTGATCAGGGGCCGGAGGCTTTCTTT
TRBJ2-5	-	-	TRBV6-4	CASSDSIGETQYF	TGTGCCAGCAGTGACTCGATTGGAGAGACCCAGTACTTC
TRBJ2-2	-	-	TRBV30	CAWKQETGELFF	TGTGCCTGGAAACAGGAAACCGGGGAGCTGTTTTTT
TRBJ1-1	-	once	TRBV29-1	CSAVPRQGFTEAFF	TGCAGCGCCGTACCCCGCCAGGGATTTACTGAAGCTTTCTTT
TRBJ2-5	TRBD2	few	TRBV5-5	CASSRLAGDQETQYF	TGTGCCAGCAGCAGACTAGCGGGGGACCAAGAGACCCAGTACTTC
TRBJ2-1	TRBD2	-	TRBV20-1	CSAKTVRDYTSYNEQFF	TGCAGTGCTAAGACCGTACGGGACTACACTTCCTACAATGAGCAGTTCTTC
TRBJ1-1	-	-	TRBV7-8	CASSQPRVRNGMNTEAFF	TGTGCCAGCAGCCAACCCCGGGTACGCAATGGCATGAACACTGAAGCTTTCTTT
TRBJ2-1	TRBD1	-	TRBV20-1	CSATTGTAYNEQFF	TGCAGTGCTACCACCGGGACAGCCTACAATGAGCAGTTCTTC
TRBJ2-7	-	-	TRBV5-1	CASSLAEGPYEQYF	TGCGCCAGCAGCTTGGCCGAGGGTCCCTACGAGCAGTACTTC
TRBJ1-5	-	-	TRBV24-1	CATSVAASNQPQHF	TGTGCCACCAGTGTGGCTGCTAGCAATCAGCCCCAGCATTTT
TRBJ2-7	-	-	TRBV7-9	CASSLATDEQYF	TGTGCCAGCAGCTTAGCTACAGACGAGCAGTACTTC
TRBJ2-7	-	once	TRBV9	CASSLLEVNYEQYF	TGTGCCAGCAGCCTACTAGAGGTCAACTACGAGCAGTACTTC